One and the same sample provided the 6 T cell receptor beta chains below, sequenced in a study of identical twins (dated by TCRdb to about 2016). Libraries were built with 5' RACE. The sequencer was an Illumina HiSeq 2000. The public reads were run again by TCRdb, first through fastp at Q25 and then through MiXCR, and only productive beta chains were kept. Rows with one shared CDR3 protein collapse into an entry with the most common genes and DNA. The sample table shows about 220,000 distinct CDR3 sequences, and less than 8% are seen once. Clones ranked in the top ten supply about 2% of the sample. These data were also reused for a study on yellow fever vaccine responses in identical twins.

Sequencing was done on a sample of memory (CD45RO+) T cells sorted from blood. Taken with the paper, the label for cell subset or site translates to: CD45RO+ enriched T cells. The receptor set was obtained from a woman between 18 and 29 years old in good health.

This clonotype appeared many times. This chain's CDR3 is CASSEGQQDTGELFF. Written as DNA, the CDR3 is TGCGCCAGCAGCGAGGGACAGCAGGACACCGGGGAGCTGTTTTTT. This chain connects TRBV5-1 to TRBJ2-2; 7 bases align to TRBD1. The V segment lost 4 bases and the J segment 3 bases; nucleotides outside the gene matches: 6. CDR3 size: 15 residues. Germline loops: CDR1 SGHRS, CDR2 YFSETQ. Variable domain in full (rest from reference TRBV5-1 and TRBJ2-2): KAGVTQTPRYLIKTRGQQVTLSCSPISGHRSVSWYQQTPGQGLQFLFEYFSETQRNKGNFPGRFSGRQFSNSRSEMNVSTLELGDSALYLCASSEGQQDTGELFFGEGSRLTVL.

The V gene is TRBV7-2, the J gene TRBJ1-2; D not resolved. Germline V gives CDR1 SGHTA, CDR2 FQGNSA. This CDR3 comprises 15 residues. V was cut by 0 bases and J by 2 bases, with 10 bases left in between. The CDR3 spells CASSLARAGNYGYTF. The CDR3 bases are TGTGCCAGCAGCTTAGCGCGGGCAGGCAACTATGGCTACACCTTC.

Comments on this clonotype: It may be a read error: a sequence one base away is much more abundant. J is TRBJ2-7 and V is TRBV29-1; 10 bases align to TRBD1. The ends lost 7 bases at V and 3 bases at J; junction bases unmatched: 9. CDR3 size: 14 residues. Germline assignment: CDR1 SQVTM and CDR2 ANQGSEA. CDR3 sequence reads: CSAGGRTGGYEQYF. In nucleotides, the CDR3 is TGCAGCGCCGGGGGCCGGACAGGGGGCTACGAGCAGTACTTC.

The V gene is TRBV20-1, the J gene TRBJ2-1, with TRBD2 matching over 14 bases. The CDR3 consists of 15 residues. V shed 3 bases, J shed 8 bases, and the junction held 6 bases outside the gene matches. Germline assignment: CDR1 DFQATT and CDR2 SNEGSKA (reference sequence). CDR3 sequence (DNA): TGCAGTGCTAGGGAGACTAGCGGGAGGGGCGATGAGCAGTTCTTC. Protein sequence: CSARETSGRGDEQFF.

There are many counts of this clonotype. The CDR3 here is CASSLLGRGNTDTQYF. The CDR3 bases are TGTGCCAGCAGCTTATTAGGCAGAGGAAACACAGATACGCAGTATTTT. This sequence joins TRBV7-8 and TRBJ2-3; the D is unclear. The CDR3 extends over 16 amino acids. Germline CDR1 SGHVS, CDR2 FQNEAQ. V lost 2 bases to trimming and J lost 2 bases, with 14 bases between them.

This clonotype was found many times. The chain employs TRBV6-5 and TRBJ2-7; D unresolved. Trimming removed 2 bases at V and 1 base at J, with 6 bases between. This CDR3 spans 13 amino acids. CDR1 and CDR2 from the germline V gene are MNHEY and SVGAGI. The DNA of the CDR3 is TGTGCCAGCAGTTACGTGGGTTCCTACGAGCAGTACTTC. Translating it yields CASSYVGSYEQYF.